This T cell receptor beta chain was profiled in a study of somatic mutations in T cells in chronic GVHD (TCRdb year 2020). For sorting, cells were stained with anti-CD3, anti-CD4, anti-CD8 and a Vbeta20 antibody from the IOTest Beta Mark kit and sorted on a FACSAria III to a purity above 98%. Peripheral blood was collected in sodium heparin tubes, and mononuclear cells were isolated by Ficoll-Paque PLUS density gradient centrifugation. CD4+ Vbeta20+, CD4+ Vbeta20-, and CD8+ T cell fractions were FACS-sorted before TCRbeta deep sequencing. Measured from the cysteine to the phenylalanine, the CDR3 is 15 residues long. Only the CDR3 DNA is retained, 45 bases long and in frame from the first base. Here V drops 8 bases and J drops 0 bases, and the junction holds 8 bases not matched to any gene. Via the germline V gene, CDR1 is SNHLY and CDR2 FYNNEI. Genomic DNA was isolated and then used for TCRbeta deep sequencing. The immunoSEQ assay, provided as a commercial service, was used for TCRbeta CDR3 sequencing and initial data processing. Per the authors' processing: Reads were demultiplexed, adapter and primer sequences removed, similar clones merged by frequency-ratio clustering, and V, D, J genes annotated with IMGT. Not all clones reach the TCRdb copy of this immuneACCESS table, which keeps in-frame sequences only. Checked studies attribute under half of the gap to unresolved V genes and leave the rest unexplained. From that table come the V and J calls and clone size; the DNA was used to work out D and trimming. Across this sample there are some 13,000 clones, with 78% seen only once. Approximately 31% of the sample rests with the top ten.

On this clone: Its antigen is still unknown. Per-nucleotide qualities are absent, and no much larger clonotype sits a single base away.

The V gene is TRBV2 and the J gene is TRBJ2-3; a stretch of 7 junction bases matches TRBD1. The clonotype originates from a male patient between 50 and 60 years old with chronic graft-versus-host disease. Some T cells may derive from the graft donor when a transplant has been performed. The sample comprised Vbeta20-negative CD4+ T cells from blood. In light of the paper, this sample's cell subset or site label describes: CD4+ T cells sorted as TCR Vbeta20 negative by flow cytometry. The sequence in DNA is TGTGCCAGCCGAAGGGACAGCACTAGCACAGATACGCAGTATTTT. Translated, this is CASRRDSTSTDTQYF. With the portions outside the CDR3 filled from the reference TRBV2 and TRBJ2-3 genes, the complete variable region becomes EPEVTQTPSHQVTQMGQEVILRCVPISNHLYFYWYRQILGQKVEFLVSFYNNEISEKSEIFDDQFSVERPDGSNFTLKIRSTKLEDSAMYFCASRRDSTSTDTQYFGPGTRLTVL.